This T cell receptor (beta chain) comes out of a study of OX40 agonist ivuxolimab in advanced cancers. This clone was detected once. Profiled with immunoSEQ multiplex PCR; TCRdb holds only in-frame clones, not every one. Here the sample spans tens of thousands of clones, approximately 83% being singletons. The CDR3 covers 17 residues. Losses at the gene ends were 6 bases for V and 5 bases for J; bases not matched to a gene: 10. Per germline, CDR1 SGHNT and CDR2 YENEEA. This TCR derives from an adult with an advanced solid tumor such as melanoma, head and neck, liver or kidney cancer. V gene TRBV11-3 combines with J gene TRBJ2-1; 13 bases align to TRBD2. The input for sequencing was CD4+ or CD8+ T cells sorted from blood, taken in a trial of the OX40 agonist ivuxolimab. Written as DNA, the CDR3 is TGTGCCAGCAGTCTTCCCCCCGGGACTAGCGGGAACAATGAGCAGTTCTTC. Translated: CASSLPPGTSGNNEQFF.